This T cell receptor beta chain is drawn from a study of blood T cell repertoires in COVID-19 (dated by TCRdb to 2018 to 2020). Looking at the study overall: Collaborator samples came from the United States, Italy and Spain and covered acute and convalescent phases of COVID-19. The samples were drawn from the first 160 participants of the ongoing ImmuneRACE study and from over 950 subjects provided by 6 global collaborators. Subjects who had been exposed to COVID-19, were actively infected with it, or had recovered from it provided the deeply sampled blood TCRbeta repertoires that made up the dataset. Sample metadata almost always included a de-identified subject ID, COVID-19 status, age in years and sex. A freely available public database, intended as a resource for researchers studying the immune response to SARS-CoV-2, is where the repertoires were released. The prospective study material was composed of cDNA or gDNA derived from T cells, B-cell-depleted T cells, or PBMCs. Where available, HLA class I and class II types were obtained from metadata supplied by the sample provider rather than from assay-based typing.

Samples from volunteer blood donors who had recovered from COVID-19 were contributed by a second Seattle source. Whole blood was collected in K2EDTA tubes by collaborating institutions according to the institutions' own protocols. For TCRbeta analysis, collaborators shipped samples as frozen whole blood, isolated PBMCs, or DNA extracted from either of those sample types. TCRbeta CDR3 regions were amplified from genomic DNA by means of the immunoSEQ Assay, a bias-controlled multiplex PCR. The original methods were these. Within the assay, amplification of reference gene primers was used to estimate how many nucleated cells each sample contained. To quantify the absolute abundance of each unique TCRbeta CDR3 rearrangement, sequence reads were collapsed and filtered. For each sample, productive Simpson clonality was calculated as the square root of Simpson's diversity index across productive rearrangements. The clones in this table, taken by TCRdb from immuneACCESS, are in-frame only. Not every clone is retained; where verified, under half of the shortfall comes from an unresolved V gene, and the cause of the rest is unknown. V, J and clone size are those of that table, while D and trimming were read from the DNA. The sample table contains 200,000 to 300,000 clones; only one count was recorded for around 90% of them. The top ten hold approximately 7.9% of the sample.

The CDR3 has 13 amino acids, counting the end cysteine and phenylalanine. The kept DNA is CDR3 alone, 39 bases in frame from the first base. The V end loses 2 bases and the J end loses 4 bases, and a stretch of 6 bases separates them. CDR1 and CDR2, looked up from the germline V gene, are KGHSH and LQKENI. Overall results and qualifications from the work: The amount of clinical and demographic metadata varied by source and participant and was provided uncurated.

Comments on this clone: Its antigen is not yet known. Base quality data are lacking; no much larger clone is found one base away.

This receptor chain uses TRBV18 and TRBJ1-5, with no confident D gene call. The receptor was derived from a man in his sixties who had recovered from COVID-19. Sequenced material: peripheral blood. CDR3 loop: CASSPTENQPQHF. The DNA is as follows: TGTGCCAGCTCACCAACAGAGAATCAGCCCCAGCATTTT.